The entry that follows covers one T cell receptor beta chain sequence. Its antigen is unidentified. TCRdb re-called the 5' RACE reads through MiXCR, storing one row per CDR3 protein. The data contain roughly 1,500,000 distinct CDR3 sequences, less than 40% of them singletons. The sample is drawn from a study of identical twins. Study-level results: Twin pairs' shared out-of-frame alpha sequences were enriched in low generation probability. Zero-insertion analyses could be partly confounded by invariant MAIT and iNKT cells. Beta out-of-frame sequences displayed a weaker excess of sharing between twins.

The germline gives CDR1 DFQATT, CDR2 SNEGSKA (reference sequence). V was cut by 1 base and J by 2 bases, with 13 bases left in between. The length of the CDR3 is 15 residues. This rearrangement joins TRBV20-1 to TRBJ2-3, with TRBD2 as a possible D gene (6 bases). This clonotype was sampled from a newborn girl in good health. The sample comprised cord blood. CDR3 amino acids: CSARAEASVTDTQYF. The CDR3 bases are TGCAGTGCTAGAGCGGAAGCTAGCGTCACAGATACGCAGTATTTT.